A selection of T cell receptor beta chains follows, all from one sample in a study of early T cells in non-severe SARS-CoV-2 infection. TCRdb called the 5' RACE reads again in MiXCR, with one record for every CDR3 protein. The table lists about 84,000 distinct CDR3 sequences, 9.5% to 13% of them singletons, with about 2.6% in the top ten. Input material: whole blood. These TCRs come from an adult who was a healthcare worker with PCR-confirmed SARS-CoV-2 infection or an uninfected control (not recorded which). Each CDR3 is given with its conserved first and last residue.

TRBV3-1	TRBJ1-2	CASSQLSGMGGYTF
TRBV24-1	TRBJ2-5	CATSHREEETQYF
TRBV12-3/TRBV12-4	TRBJ1-1	CASSPPEGRAFF
TRBV5-1	TRBJ1-1	CASSLMRVNTEAFF
TRBV6-5	TRBJ2-7	CASSSLLSYEQYF
TRBV6-2/TRBV6-3	TRBJ1-6	CASTLPQLRKDSPLHF
TRBV20-1	TRBJ1-2	CSARDAVLGGYTF
TRBV29-1	TRBJ2-7	CSATVSYEQYF
TRBV20-1	TRBJ2-1	CSARDPGTGKNEQFF
TRBV27	TRBJ2-5	CASSFSRIETQYF
TRBV3-1	TRBJ2-3	CASSPRGASYTDTQYF
TRBV28	TRBJ1-5	CASSYQGGSNQPQHF
TRBV28	TRBJ2-7	CASRGQGLYEQYF
TRBV10-3	TRBJ1-1	CAISWGAQAFF
TRBV19	TRBJ2-7	CASRRQASSYEQYF
TRBV5-1	TRBJ1-5	CASSLGQSFNQPQHF
TRBV3-1	TRBJ1-4	CANSQSGGDEKLFF
TRBV3-1	TRBJ2-7	CASSQGPGRGNEQYF
TRBV5-1	TRBJ2-2	CASSAYRDGATGELFF
TRBV6-4	TRBJ1-1	CASRGLPQHRFAFF
TRBV9	TRBJ2-7	CASSVGGTDYEQYF
TRBV29-1	TRBJ1-1	CSVAGQGNTEAFF
TRBV12-1	TRBJ2-7	CASSFAASYEQYF
TRBV27	TRBJ2-2	CASSPGTGGPGELFF
TRBV7-8	TRBJ2-5	CASSFETSTKGETQYF
TRBV19	TRBJ2-1	CATRLGTSGRDEQFF
TRBV29-1	TRBJ1-1	CSVDEMNTEAFF
TRBV9	TRBJ2-7	CASSVDSFSSYEQYF
TRBV2	TRBJ2-3	CASSALKDTQYF
TRBV3-1	TRBJ2-7	CASSPGRQGVYEQYF
TRBV12-3/TRBV12-4	TRBJ1-1	CASSLGEGTTEAFF
TRBV6-6	TRBJ1-2	CASSTRGVDRPPGYTF
TRBV27	TRBJ2-1	CASSSTGAPPYNEQFF
TRBV10-3	TRBJ2-3	CAISESRLAGGKDTQYF
TRBV12-3/TRBV12-4	TRBJ1-2	CASSLAGGRGYTF
TRBV5-1	TRBJ2-6	CASSPGLDRSGANVLTF
TRBV5-1	TRBJ2-5	CASSLGARDGGETQYF
TRBV12-3/TRBV12-4	TRBJ1-4	CASSSRGIRLFF
TRBV6-1	TRBJ1-5	CASTEEVIQGPDQPQHF